The rows below give T cell receptor beta chains drawn from one sample of a study of shared clonotypes between healthy human individuals. Sequencing used immunoSEQ multiplex PCR; TCRdb keeps in-frame clones, though not all of them. The data hold about 680,000 clones, with under 95% observed a single time. The sequencing sample was made of naive CD8+ T cells sorted from blood. The source is a man in his thirties or forties in good health. Each CDR3 is given with its conserved first and last residue. The order of the fields is V gene, CDR3 protein.

V: TRBV27; CDR3: CASSSLAEETQYF
V: TRBV30; CDR3: CAWSSRGANTEAFF
V: TRBV28; CDR3: CASSSPPGLAGGTENTDTQYF
V: TRBV19; CDR3: CASSTSGESYNEQFF
V: TRBV7-9; CDR3: CASSSNVYEQYF
V: TRBV7-9; CDR3: CASSPMGANYGYTF
V: TRBV2; CDR3: CASSEQGRLNEQFF
V: TRBV5-5; CDR3: CASSLAGAANYGYTF
V: TRBV5-1; CDR3: CASSLRTVETQYF
V: TRBV7-6; CDR3: CASSPSSAGGLPLETQYF
V: TRBV7-8; CDR3: CASSLQGREGYTF
V: TRBV6-1; CDR3: CASSEYPGEPQHF
V: TRBV28; CDR3: CASSFPGSNQPQHF
V: TRBV7-9; CDR3: CASSPTATNEKLFF
V: TRBV6-5; CDR3: CASSLYRVTNEKLFF
V: TRBV27; CDR3: CASTPGPTVSSYNEQFF
V: TRBV28; CDR3: CASSHSSSGSYEQYF
V: TRBV15; CDR3: CATSTRDQYNEQFF
V: TRBV30; CDR3: CASNDRGGYGYTF
V: TRBV2; CDR3: CATNLNTEAFF
V: TRBV28; CDR3: CASRLRQGPTGELFF
V: TRBV19; CDR3: CASRGTGGGQPQHF
V: TRBV9; CDR3: CASSLDVGVGYGYTF
V: TRBV4-1; CDR3: CASSQVGEQFF
V: TRBV6-1; CDR3: CASIGGKNTEAFF
V: TRBV7-9; CDR3: CASSLYILVGSETQYF
V: TRBV14; CDR3: CASSGQGTADEQFF
V: TRBV9; CDR3: CASSVGLASSADTQYF
V: TRBV5-6; CDR3: CASSQAGTGDYNEQFF
V: TRBV10-3; CDR3: CAISEAGFSYEQYF
V: TRBV2; CDR3: CASSSGQGPYGYTF
V: TRBV10-3; CDR3: CAISEAGRGFGYTF
V: TRBV28; CDR3: CASSSLTGGFSYEQYF
V: TRBV29-1; CDR3: CSVEARRGYTF
V: TRBV5-1; CDR3: CASSGWDGNYEQYF
V: TRBV25-1; CDR3: CASSLQGTGDADTQYF
V: TRBV9; CDR3: CASSVAGTGGYNEQFF
V: TRBV4-1; CDR3: CASSQEIYYNEQFF
V: TRBV7-9; CDR3: CASSLASYGYEQYF
V: TRBV6-5; CDR3: CASSYGGVGYNEQFF
V: TRBV5-4; CDR3: CASSFGVTEQYF
V: TRBV25-1; CDR3: CASSLGEGYTF
V: TRBV7-8; CDR3: CASSMGQANEQYF
V: TRBV27; CDR3: CASSALAGGGDTQYF
V: TRBV2; CDR3: CASRGTSGSPDIQYF
V: TRBV5-1; CDR3: CASSLEGRGGNEQFF
V: TRBV10-3; CDR3: CAISGAARSGANVLTF
V: TRBV7-2; CDR3: CASSPAGGSAETQYF
V: TRBV7-8; CDR3: CASSPDRGRKTQYF
V: TRBV7-8; CDR3: CASNLEGGTNLNEQYF
V: TRBV19; CDR3: CASSPYGGSNEQYF
V: TRBV7-2; CDR3: CASSLDYSDSYEQYF
V: TRBV5-1; CDR3: CASSLAWGDYEQYF
V: TRBV28; CDR3: CASSTLAGGYEQYF
V: TRBV7-3; CDR3: CASSLGGLADEQFF
V: TRBV9; CDR3: CASGPKGQFF